This T cell receptor (beta chain) was identified during a study of shared clonotypes between healthy human individuals. To note about this clone: A much larger clonotype is one base distant, so this may be a read error.

The germline V and J ends were trimmed by 4 bases and 0 bases, with 2 bases remaining between them. CDR1 is MNHNS, CDR2 SASEGT, per germline. The CDR3 spans 12 residues. The assay was immunoSEQ multiplex PCR, and TCRdb's table has in-frame clones only and misses some. The sample gives hundreds of thousands of clones, about 80% of which show up once; about 1.8% is in the top ten. The source is a woman in her twenties or thirties in good health. The specimen was memory CD4+ T cells sorted from blood. This sample's subset: CD45RA-negative fraction. This chain joins TRBV6-1 and TRBJ2-3; no definite D call. For the CDR3, the DNA is TGTGCCAGCAGTGGCAGCACAGATACGCAGTATTTT. Translated, it gives CASSGSTDTQYF.